A single sample gave rise to the 14 T cell receptor beta chains below, sequenced in a study of Ad26.COV2.S vaccination and SARS-CoV-2 variants. TCRdb's table, derived via immunoSEQ multiplex PCR, lists solely in-frame clones and lacks some. The data hold roughly 420,000 clones, with 89% observed a single time. Treatment of the sample: about 20 received Ad26.COV2.S at low or high dose, single or two shots; several received placebo; per-sample allocation not given. Samples analyzed were those drawn on day 63 after the first vaccine or placebo injection. The input for sequencing was peripheral blood, taken in a trial of Ad26.COV2.S vaccine versus placebo. Every receptor here comes from a person between 18 and 59 years old who received the Ad26.COV2.S COVID-19 vaccine or a placebo.

V usage is TRBV7-9 and J usage is TRBJ2-7, with D possibly TRBD2 on 7 matching bases. The germline V gene has CDR1 SEHNR and CDR2 FQNEAQ (reference sequence). V was clipped by 7 bases and J by 1 base, with 23 bases between them. The CDR3 consists of 17 residues. CDR3 sequence reads: CASTREGGPDPSYEQYV. The CDR3 DNA reads TGTGCCAGCACCCGCGAGGGGGGGCCGGACCCTTCCTACGAGCAGTACGTC.

The V gene is TRBV18, the J gene TRBJ2-2; 8 bases line up with TRBD2. In germline, CDR1 is KGHSH, CDR2 LQKENI. The CDR3 is 15 amino acids. Germline trimming cut 4 bases from V and 7 bases from J; bases unmatched to any gene: 8. The CDR3 here is CASSLRLAPDGELFF. The CDR3, as DNA: TGTGCCAGCTCACTCCGACTAGCGCCTGACGGGGAGCTGTTTTTT.

V gene TRBV19 combines with J gene TRBJ1-3; TRBD1 is a possible D gene (5 bases). This CDR3 comprises 15 residues. Germline values: CDR1 LNHDA, CDR2 SQIVND (reference sequence). The germline V and J ends were trimmed by 6 bases and 8 bases, with 20 bases remaining between them. The CDR3 loop is CASRPRGGAADTIYF. CDR3 nucleotides: TGTGCCAGTAGACCTCGGGGGGGAGCTGCAGACACCATATATTTT.

The chain recombines TRBV12-2 with TRBJ2-7; TRBD1 is the table's D call, not checked against the DNA. TRBV12-2 is recorded as a pseudogene. The CDR3 totals 16 residues. The CDR3: CASRVQSRGLSYEQYF. Here the CDR3 DNA reads TGTGCAAGTCGCGTCCAGAGTAGGGGTTTATCCTACGAGCAGTACTTC.

The V call is TRBV5-1, the J call TRBJ2-1; TRBD1 might be the D (5 bases). With 1 base removed from V and 6 bases from J, the gap between germline ends came to 14 bases. CDR1 and CDR2 (germline): SGHRS, YFSETQ. This CDR3 contains 15 residues. The CDR3 spells CASSLWLGGANEQFF. The CDR3 bases are TGCGCCAGCAGCTTGTGGCTAGGTGGGGCCAATGAGCAGTTCTTC.

This clone was observed once. The chain links TRBV6-2 or TRBV6-3 to TRBJ2-3, with 7 bases identical to TRBD1. CDR3 length equals 12 residues. Germline CDR1 and CDR2: MNHEY and SVGEGT. Trimming at V came to 4 bases and at J to 8 bases, leaving 3 bases not matched to a gene. The CDR3 loop reads CASSSQGTTQYF. The CDR3 nucleotides read TGTGCCAGCAGTTCACAGGGGACTACGCAGTATTTT.

This chain uses TRBV2 with TRBJ2-7; 7 positions match TRBD1. With V trimmed by 5 bases and J by 4 bases, 5 bases remained unmatched. Germline CDR1 SNHLY, CDR2 FYNNEI. The CDR3 sequence is 13 residues long. The CDR3 DNA is TGTGCCAGCAGTAGGACAGGTCCTTACGAGCAGTACGTC. Translating it yields CASSRTGPYEQYV.

The rearrangement joins TRBV5-6 to TRBJ2-3; D is uncertain. There are 15 residues in the CDR3. Looked up from germline, CDR1 is SGHDT and CDR2 is YYEEEE. Trimming cost V 2 bases and J 2 bases, with 12 bases left between them. The CDR3 sequence: CASSFRGPVTDTQYF. In DNA, the CDR3 is TGTGCCAGCAGCTTTAGAGGACCGGTCACAGATACGCAGTATTTT. Full variable domain (missing parts from reference TRBV5-6 and TRBJ2-3): DAGVTQSPTHLIKTRGQQVTLRCSPKSGHDTVSWYQQALGQGPQFIFQYYEEEERQRGNFPDRFSGHQFPNYSSELNVNALLLGDSALYLCASSFRGPVTDTQYFGPGTRLTVL.

The chain combines TRBV29-1 with TRBJ1-4, with unresolved D. V was cut by 7 bases and J by 4 bases, with 13 bases left in between. CDR1 and CDR2 (germline): SQVTM, ANQGSEA. The CDR3 length is 13 residues. CDR3 bases: TGCAGCGCCCAGGACGGCTTTAATGAAAAACTGTTTTTT. The encoded protein is CSAQDGFNEKLFF.

The chain has TRBV13 and TRBJ1-5; unclear D gene. V was clipped by 2 bases and J by 2 bases, with 4 bases between them. The CDR3 runs 13 residues. Germline V CDR1 and CDR2: PRHDT, FYEKMQ (reference sequence). The CDR3 sequence: CASSLQGNQPQHF. CDR3 DNA sequence: TGTGCCAGCAGCTTACAGGGCAATCAGCCCCAGCATTTT.

This chain joins TRBV2 and TRBJ2-3; 9 nucleotides agree with TRBD2. The CDR3 covers 16 residues. The V and J ends lost 8 bases and 2 bases, in that order; junction bases with no gene match: 11. The germline gives CDR1 SNHLY, CDR2 FYNNEI. This CDR3 reads CASGRRAGGLTDTQYF. The DNA of the CDR3 is TGTGCCAGCGGAAGGAGAGCGGGGGGCCTCACAGATACGCAGTATTTT.

The chain combines TRBV11-2 with TRBJ1-1, with 7 bases fitting TRBD1. The CDR3 length is 13 residues. The ends lost 2 bases at V and 8 bases at J; junction bases unmatched: 5. The V gene's germline CDR1 is SGHAT and CDR2 FQNNGV. The chain's CDR3 is CASSLTSQGEAFF. CDR3 DNA: TGTGCCAGCAGCTTAACCTCACAGGGGGAAGCTTTCTTT.

Concerning this clone itself: At one boundary the junction diverges from the germline segment, which might be a read error. The chain is built from TRBV7-7 and TRBJ2-1; TRBD2 matches 14 bases. The CDR3 consists of 16 residues. The germline gives CDR1 SSHAT, CDR2 FNYEAQ (reference sequence). The CDR3 region is CASSPGLAGGFGEQFF. The CDR3 DNA is TGTGCTAGCAGCCCCGGACTAGCGGGAGGTTTTGGTGAGCAGTTCTTC.

J is TRBJ1-5 and V is TRBV19; maybe TRBD1 (5 bases). This CDR3 comprises 13 residues. Trimming took off 5 bases at V and 6 bases at J, with 11 bases between the two ends. The V gene's germline CDR1 is LNHDA and CDR2 SQIVND (reference sequence). CDR3 in amino acids: CASSPFGGQPQHF. CDR3 coding DNA: TGTGCCAGTAGTCCCTTCGGGGGTCAGCCCCAGCATTTT.